This T cell receptor beta chain comes out of a study of shared clonotypes between healthy human individuals. Whole-study results and caveats: The study sampled only blood, and tissue repertoires likely differ. Clonotype sharing among donors likely depends on sequencing depth.

The CDR3 has 14 amino acids. The V and J ends lost 2 bases and 5 bases, in that order; junction bases with no gene match: 2. CDR1 and CDR2 (germline): SGDLS, YYNGEE. Execution of the assay was at deep level. Generated by immunoSEQ multiplex PCR, the TCRdb table keeps only in-frame clones and is missing some. The repertoire holds about 500,000 clones, with roughly 80% as singletons. In regard to this clone: Its antigen is undetermined.

This sequence originates from a woman aged 40 to 50 in good health. Some clones in this sample may be carry-over from other donors' samples. Specimen: PBMCs. The chain links TRBV9 to TRBJ2-3, with 10 bases lining up with TRBD1. In nucleotides, the CDR3 is TGTGCCAGCAGCGTCGGGACAGGGGTAGATACGCAGTATTTT. Translation: CASSVGTGVDTQYF.